The 22 T cell receptor beta chains below were found in one sample sequenced in a study of Graves' ophthalmopathy and Graves' hyperthyroidism. TCR beta CDR3 amplification used RNA transcripts. The first round was an RT-PCR with HTBI primers, and the second round was a multiplex PCR. A single record per CDR3 protein comes from TCRdb applying MiXCR to the multiplex PCR reads. The sample yields 650,000 to 900,000 distinct CDR3 sequences, roughly 40% seen once. The sequencing input was peripheral blood. These receptor sequences come from an adult man with Graves' ophthalmopathy.

This chain joins TRBV20-1 and TRBJ2-7; 9 nucleotides align to TRBD1. CDR3 length: 15 residues. CDR1 and CDR2 from the germline V gene are DFQATT and SNEGSKA (reference sequence). With V trimmed by 3 bases and J by 4 bases, 10 bases remained unmatched. CDR3: CSASGEQGAAYEQYF. In DNA form, the CDR3 reads TGCAGTGCTAGTGGCGAACAGGGGGCGGCTTACGAGCAGTACTTC.

As to this clonotype: At one boundary the junction diverges from the germline segment, which might be a read error. This chain uses TRBV5-1 with TRBJ2-7; D is ambiguous. The CDR3 consists of 12 residues. Germline V gene data show CDR1 as SGHRS and CDR2 as YFSETQ. The CDR3 region has the DNA TGCGCCAGCAGCTTGGGGTCGGACCGGGCCCACTTC. Its protein product is CASSLGSDRAHF.

The genes are TRBV7-9 and TRBJ2-5; D possibly uses TRBD1 or TRBD2 (6 bases each). The CDR3 covers 14 residues. Germline V gene sequence: CDR1 SEHNR, CDR2 FQNEAQ (reference sequence). Deletions cut 5 bases from V and 5 bases from J, with 15 bases between. The CDR3: CASSTSGGRETQYF. The CDR3 DNA is TGTGCCAGCAGCACAAGTGGGGGGCGGGAGACCCAGTACTTC.

This clonotype has more than one count but fewer than ten. This rearrangement joins TRBV7-9 to TRBJ2-5; a weak D match, TRBD2 (6 bases). Trimming removed 4 bases at V and 2 bases at J, with 23 bases between. The CDR3 has 18 amino acids. CDR1 is SEHNR and CDR2 is FQNEAQ in the germline V gene (reference sequence). The chain's CDR3 is CASSYTARMGGTQETQYF. The CDR3, as DNA: TGTGCCAGCAGCTATACTGCTAGGATGGGGGGAACGCAAGAGACCCAGTACTTC.

J is TRBJ2-7 and V is TRBV7-2; D gene uncertain. With 4 bases removed from V and 8 bases from J, the gap between germline ends came to 18 bases. This CDR3 region has 14 residues. From germline, CDR1 is SGHTA and CDR2 FQGNSA. CDR3 in DNA: TGTGCCAGCAGCTCAAGGGCCGATCAGCCCCAGCAGTACTTC. This sequence encodes CASSSRADQPQQYF.

This clonotype appeared a few times. The chain's CDR3 is CASSLVGGSPGELFF. CDR3 nucleotide sequence: TGTGCCAGCAGCTTAGTGGGCGGGAGCCCCGGGGAGCTGTTTTTT. The chain employs TRBV7-9 and TRBJ2-2, with 7 bases aligning to TRBD2. This CDR3 spans 15 amino acids. Per germline, CDR1 SEHNR and CDR2 FQNEAQ (reference sequence). Losses at the gene ends were 1 base for V and 6 bases for J; bases not matched to a gene: 5.

This clonotype was counted ten times or more. This chain's CDR3 is CASRQQGVNGYTF. CDR3 DNA sequence: TGTGCCAGCAGACAACAGGGGGTCAATGGCTACACCTTC. The J gene is TRBJ1-2, the V gene TRBV6-5; TRBD1 matches 8 bases. CDR1 and CDR2 (germline): MNHEY, SVGAGI. With 6 bases clipped from V and 6 bases from J, the junction kept 6 bases outside the gene matches. The CDR3 runs to 13 residues.

This chain links TRBV9 with TRBJ1-4; TRBD1 matches at 7 bases. The CDR3 loop spans 17 amino acids. V lost 4 bases to trimming and J lost 4 bases; unmatched junction nucleotides: 13. The germline V gene encodes CDR1 SGDLS and CDR2 YYNGEE. The CDR3 here is CASSPTYGTANNEKLFF. The CDR3 DNA reads as TGTGCCAGCAGCCCGACCTATGGGACAGCTAATAATGAAAAACTGTTTTTT.

The J gene is TRBJ2-7, the V gene TRBV10-3, with D unclear. Germline V gene data show CDR1 as ENHRY and CDR2 as SYGVKD. The CDR3 has 12 amino acids. Trimming pared 2 bases from V and 4 bases from J, leaving 6 bases between. CDR3 coding DNA: TGTGCCATCAGTGAGATGAATTACGAGCAGTACTTC. It codes for CAISEMNYEQYF.

The chain employs TRBV20-1 and TRBJ1-5; unclear D gene. Germline values: CDR1 DFQATT, CDR2 SNEGSKA (reference sequence). The V gene lost 1 base and the J gene lost 1 base, with 8 bases spanning the gap. The CDR3 loop spans 14 amino acids. CDR3 loop: CSARADGSNQPQHF. The DNA for the CDR3 is TGCAGTGCTAGAGCCGACGGGAGCAATCAGCCCCAGCATTTT.

This clonotype showed up just once. The genes are TRBV10-3 and TRBJ1-6; TRBD1 might be the D (6 bases). Trimming cost V 1 base and J 6 bases, with 7 bases left between them. The CDR3 consists of 14 residues. The germline CDR1 and CDR2 sequences are ENHRY and SYGVKD. CDR3 sequence: CAISELQGNSPLHF. The CDR3 DNA is TGTGCCATCAGTGAGTTACAGGGTAATTCACCCCTCCACTTT.

This clonotype occurred a few times. V is TRBV2 and J is TRBJ1-1; unclear D gene. From germline, CDR1 is SNHLY and CDR2 FYNNEI. There are 13 residues in the CDR3. V lost 6 bases and J 6 bases, leaving 14 bases between the germline ends. CDR3 sequence reads: CASRGDGASEAFF. In DNA, the CDR3 is TGTGCCAGCAGAGGAGACGGCGCCTCTGAAGCTTTCTTT.

The chain has TRBV7-2 and TRBJ1-4; D may be TRBD1 (5 bases). Trimming removed 0 bases from V and 6 bases from J, with 8 bases in between. Germline CDR1 SGHTA, CDR2 FQGNSA. The length of the CDR3 is 14 residues. CDR3 sequence reads: CASSLALGDEKLFF. The CDR3 DNA follows: TGTGCCAGCAGCTTAGCTTTAGGGGATGAAAAACTGTTTTTT.

This sequence joins TRBV19 and TRBJ2-7; TRBD1 matches at 8 bases. CDR1 and CDR2 (germline): LNHDA, SQIVND (reference sequence). The V segment lost 8 bases and the J segment 0 bases; nucleotides outside the gene matches: 6. The CDR3 is 14 amino acids. Written as DNA, the CDR3 is TGTGCCAGTCCAAGGGACAGGCCCTCCTACGAGCAGTACTTC. This encodes CASPRDRPSYEQYF.

This clonotype was recorded many times. The gene calls are TRBV14 and TRBJ2-7; D is perhaps TRBD2 (5 bases). From germline, CDR1 is SGHDN and CDR2 FVKESK. Trimming shortened V by 0 bases and J by 7 bases, and 10 bases separated the two germline ends. The CDR3 is 13 residues long. CDR3 sequence reads: CASSQDGGGEQYF. The CDR3 nucleotides are TGTGCCAGCAGCCAAGATGGAGGAGGTGAGCAGTACTTC.

V gene TRBV20-1 combines with J gene TRBJ2-7; D may match TRBD1 or TRBD2 (5 bases each). This CDR3 contains 13 residues. The ends were cut back, 3 bases at V and 5 bases at J, with 14 bases in the middle. CDR1 is DFQATT, CDR2 SNEGSKA, per germline (reference sequence). The DNA for the CDR3 is TGCAGTGCTAGGGGTCGCAGGGAGCACGAGCAGTACTTC. Translating it yields CSARGRREHEQYF.

This clonotype was observed at least ten times. V is TRBV24-1 and J is TRBJ1-1; the D gene is possibly TRBD1 (5 bases). The germline CDR1 and CDR2 sequences are KGHDR and SFDVKD. The CDR3 loop spans 11 amino acids. V lost 4 bases and J lost 11, with 10 bases in between. CDR3: CATSEGPQAFF. Here the CDR3 DNA reads TGTGCCACCAGTGAGGGACCTCAGGCTTTCTTT.

This rearrangement joins TRBV7-9 to TRBJ2-2, with TRBD1 identical over 10 bases. The CDR3 spans 16 residues. Germline V gene data show CDR1 as SEHNR and CDR2 as FQNEAQ (reference sequence). The J segment lost 5 bases and the V segment lost 0 bases, leaving 3 bases of the junction unmatched. DNA for the CDR3: TGTGCCAGCAGCTTAGCGGGACAGGGGTCGACCGGGGAGCTGTTTTTT. It codes for CASSLAGQGSTGELFF.

This clonotype was counted a few times. V and J are TRBV9 and TRBJ1-5; D unclear. Germline lookup yields CDR1 SGDLS and CDR2 YYNGEE. This CDR3 is 13 amino acids long. V shed 4 bases and J shed 11 bases, with 16 bases lying between them. The CDR3 nucleotides read TGTGCCAGCAGCCAAGACCTAGGGAGGTCCCAGCATTTT. Translation: CASSQDLGRSQHF.

Written as DNA, the CDR3 is TGTGCCAGCTCACCTTACACGACGGATTATGGCTACACCTTC. The encoded protein is CASSPYTTDYGYTF. This sequence joins TRBV25-1 and TRBJ1-2; D unclear. This CDR3 is built from 14 residues. Trimming pared 8 bases from V and 5 bases from J, leaving 18 bases between. The germline CDR1 and CDR2 sequences are MGHDK and SYGVNS.

J is TRBJ2-7 and V is TRBV28, with 8 positions matching TRBD2. Germline CDR1 and CDR2: MDHEN and SYDVKM. This CDR3 comprises 13 residues. V shed 10 bases, J shed 5 bases, and the junction held 10 bases outside the gene matches. The CDR3 DNA reads TGTGCCACCAAAAGCCCCGGGGGGGACGAGCAGTACTTC. This codes for CATKSPGGDEQYF. Combining the CDR3 with reference TRBV28 and TRBJ2-7 gives the whole variable domain DVKVTQSSRYLVKRTGEKVFLECVQDMDHENMFWYRQDPGLGLRLIYFSYDVKMKEKGDIPEGYSVSREKKERFSLILESASTNQTSMYLCATKSPGGDEQYFGPGTRLTVT.

The chain is built from TRBV7-8 and TRBJ1-6, with D possibly being TRBD1 (6 bases). Trimming removed 6 bases at V and 0 bases at J, with 15 bases between. The germline gives CDR1 SGHVS, CDR2 FQNEAQ. The CDR3 extends over 17 amino acids. The CDR3 DNA sequence: TGTGCCAGCAGTGGGGGGGCCCTAAGCTCCTATAATTCACCCCTCCACTTT. It yields the protein CASSGGALSSYNSPLHF.